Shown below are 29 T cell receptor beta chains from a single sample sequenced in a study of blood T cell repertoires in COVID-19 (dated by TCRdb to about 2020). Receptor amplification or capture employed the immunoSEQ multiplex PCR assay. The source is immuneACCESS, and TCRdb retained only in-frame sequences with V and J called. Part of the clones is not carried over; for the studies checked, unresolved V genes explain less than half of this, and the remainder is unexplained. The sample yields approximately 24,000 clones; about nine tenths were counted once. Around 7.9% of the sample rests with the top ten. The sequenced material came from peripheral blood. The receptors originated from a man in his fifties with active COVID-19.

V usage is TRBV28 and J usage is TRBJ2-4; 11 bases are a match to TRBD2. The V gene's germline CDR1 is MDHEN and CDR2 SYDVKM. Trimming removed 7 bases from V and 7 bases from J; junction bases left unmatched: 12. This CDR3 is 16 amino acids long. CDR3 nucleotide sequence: TGTGCCAGCATGCGTACTAGCGGGAGTGGGGGTAACATTCAGTACTTC. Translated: CASMRTSGSGGNIQYF. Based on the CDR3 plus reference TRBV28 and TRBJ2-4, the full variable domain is DVKVTQSSRYLVKRTGEKVFLECVQDMDHENMFWYRQDPGLGLRLIYFSYDVKMKEKGDIPEGYSVSREKKERFSLILESASTNQTSMYLCASMRTSGSGGNIQYFGAGTRLSVL.

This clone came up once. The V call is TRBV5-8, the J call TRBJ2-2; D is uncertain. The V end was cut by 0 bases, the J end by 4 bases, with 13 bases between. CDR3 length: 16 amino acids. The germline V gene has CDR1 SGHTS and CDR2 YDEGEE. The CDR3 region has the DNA TGTGCCAGCAGCTTGGCTTCTACCTCAGGCACCGGGGAGCTGTTTTTT. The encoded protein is CASSLASTSGTGELFF.

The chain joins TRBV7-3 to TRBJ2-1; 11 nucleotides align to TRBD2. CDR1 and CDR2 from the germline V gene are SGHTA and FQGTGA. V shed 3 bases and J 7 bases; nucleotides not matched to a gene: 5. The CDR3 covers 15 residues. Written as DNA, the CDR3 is TGTGCCAGCAGCTTCACTAGCGGGGGAGGTAATGAGCAGTTCTTC. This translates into CASSFTSGGGNEQFF.

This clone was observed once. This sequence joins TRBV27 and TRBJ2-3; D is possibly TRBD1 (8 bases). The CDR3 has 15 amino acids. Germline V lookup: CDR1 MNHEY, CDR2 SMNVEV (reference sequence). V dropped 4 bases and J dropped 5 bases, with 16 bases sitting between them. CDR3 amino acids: CASSSPQGEGDTQYF. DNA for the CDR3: TGTGCCAGCAGTTCACCACAGGGGGAGGGAGATACGCAGTATTTT.

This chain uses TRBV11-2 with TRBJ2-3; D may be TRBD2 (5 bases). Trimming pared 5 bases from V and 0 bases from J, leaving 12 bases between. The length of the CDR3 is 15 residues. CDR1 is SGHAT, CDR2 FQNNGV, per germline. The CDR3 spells CASSRTGISTDTQYF. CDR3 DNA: TGTGCCAGCAGCCGGACCGGGATTAGCACAGATACGCAGTATTTT. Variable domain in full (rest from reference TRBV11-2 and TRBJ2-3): EAGVAQSPRYKIIEKRQSVAFWCNPISGHATLYWYQQILGQGPKLLIQFQNNGVVDDSQLPKDRFSAERLKGVDSTLKIQPAKLEDSAVYLCASSRTGISTDTQYFGPGTRLTVL.

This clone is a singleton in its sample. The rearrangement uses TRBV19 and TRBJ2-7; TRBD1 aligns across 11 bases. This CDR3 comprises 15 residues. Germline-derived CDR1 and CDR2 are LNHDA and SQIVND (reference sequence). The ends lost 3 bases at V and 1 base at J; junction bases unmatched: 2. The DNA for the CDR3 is TGTGCCAGTAGTATGGGGACAGGGGGTTCCTACGAGCAGTACTTC. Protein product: CASSMGTGGSYEQYF.

Written as DNA, the CDR3 is TGTGCCAGTAGTATAGCCCTAGTTGGGACAGGGTTCAACACTGAAGCTTTCTTT. Translating it yields CASSIALVGTGFNTEAFF. The chain is built from TRBV19 and TRBJ1-1; TRBD1 matches 9 bases. Germline CDR1 reads LNHDA; CDR2 reads SQIVND (reference sequence). J gave up 2 bases and V 1 base, and 11 bases lay outside the gene matches. The CDR3 length is 18 residues.

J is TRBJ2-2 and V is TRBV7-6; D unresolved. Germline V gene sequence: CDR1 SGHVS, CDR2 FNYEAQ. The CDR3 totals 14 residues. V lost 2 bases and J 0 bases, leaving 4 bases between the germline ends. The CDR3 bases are TGTGCCAGCAGCTTATTAGCGAACACCGGGGAGCTGTTTTTT. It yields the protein CASSLLANTGELFF.

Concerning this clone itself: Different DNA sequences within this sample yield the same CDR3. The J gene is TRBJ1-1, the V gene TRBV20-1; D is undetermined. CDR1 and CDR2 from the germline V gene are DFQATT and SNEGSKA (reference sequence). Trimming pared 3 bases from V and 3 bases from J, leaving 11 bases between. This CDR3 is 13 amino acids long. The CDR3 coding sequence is TGCAGTGCTAGTATGGGCCGTGACACTGAAGCTTTCTTT. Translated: CSASMGRDTEAFF.

The CDR3 is CASSSAGAPNTGELFF. The CDR3 DNA sequence: TGCGCCAGCAGCTCAGCGGGGGCCCCGAACACCGGGGAGCTGTTTTTT. The V call is TRBV5-1, the J call TRBJ2-2, with 8 nucleotides matching TRBD2. Per the germline V gene, CDR1 is SGHRS and CDR2 is YFSETQ. V gave up 3 bases and J gave up 0 bases; unmatched junction bases: 4. The CDR3 spans 16 residues.

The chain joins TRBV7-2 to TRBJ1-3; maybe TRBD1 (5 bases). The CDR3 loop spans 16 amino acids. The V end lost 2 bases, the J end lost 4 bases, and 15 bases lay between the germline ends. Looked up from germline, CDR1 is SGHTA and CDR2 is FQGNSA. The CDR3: CASSLTDKILGNTIYF. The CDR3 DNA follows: TGTGCCAGCAGCTTAACGGACAAAATTCTCGGAAACACCATATATTTT.

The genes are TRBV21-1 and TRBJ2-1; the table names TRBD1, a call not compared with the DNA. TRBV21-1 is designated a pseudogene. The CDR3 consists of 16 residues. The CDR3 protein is CASSKNTSRSYNEQFF. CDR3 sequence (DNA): TGTGCCAGCAGCAAGAACACCTCACGCTCCTACAATGAGCAGTTCTTC.

The CDR3 DNA sequence: TGTGCCAGCTCACCGGAGGAGCGGATTTACAATGAGCAGTTCTTC. Translated: CASSPEERIYNEQFF. The chain employs TRBV18 and TRBJ2-1; a possible D gene is TRBD2 (5 bases). V was shortened by 3 bases and J by 4 bases, with 13 bases between the two germline ends. Per germline, CDR1 KGHSH and CDR2 LQKENI. The CDR3 spans 15 residues.

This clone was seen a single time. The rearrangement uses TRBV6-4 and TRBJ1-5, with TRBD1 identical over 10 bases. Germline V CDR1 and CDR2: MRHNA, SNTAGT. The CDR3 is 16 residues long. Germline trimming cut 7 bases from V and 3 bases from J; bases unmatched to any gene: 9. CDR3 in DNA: TGTGCCAGCAAGACCGGGACAGGGGCCTTCAATCAGCCCCAGCATTTT. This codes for CASKTGTGAFNQPQHF.

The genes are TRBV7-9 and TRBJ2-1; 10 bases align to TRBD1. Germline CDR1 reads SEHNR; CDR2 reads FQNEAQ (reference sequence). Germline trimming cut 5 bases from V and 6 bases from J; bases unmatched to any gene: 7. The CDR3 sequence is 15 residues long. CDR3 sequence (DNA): TGTGCCAGCAGCCCACGTTGGACAGGGGGCAATGAGCAGTTCTTC. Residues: CASSPRWTGGNEQFF. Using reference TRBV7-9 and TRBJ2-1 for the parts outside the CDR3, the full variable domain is DTGVSQNPRHKITKRGQNVTFRCDPISEHNRLYWYRQTLGQGPEFLTYFQNEAQLEKSRLLSDRFSAERPKGSFSTLEIQRTEQGDSAMYLCASSPRWTGGNEQFFGPGTRLTVL.

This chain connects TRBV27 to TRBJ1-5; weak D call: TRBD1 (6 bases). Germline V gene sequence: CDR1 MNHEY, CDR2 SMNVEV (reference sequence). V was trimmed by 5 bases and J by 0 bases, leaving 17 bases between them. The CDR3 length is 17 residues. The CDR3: CASSRQDPYYSNQPQHF. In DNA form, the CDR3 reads TGTGCCAGCAGTCGACAGGATCCCTACTATAGCAATCAGCCCCAGCATTTT.

In DNA, the CDR3 is TGTGCCAGCAGTTTTCGATCTTGGGGGGGAAACTATGGCTACACCTTC. Protein: CASSFRSWGGNYGYTF. The chain is built from TRBV27 and TRBJ1-2; possible D gene TRBD1, 5 bases. The V end was cut by 3 bases, the J end by 2 bases, with 16 bases between. This CDR3 has 16 residues. Germline CDR1 is MNHEY and CDR2 is SMNVEV (reference sequence).

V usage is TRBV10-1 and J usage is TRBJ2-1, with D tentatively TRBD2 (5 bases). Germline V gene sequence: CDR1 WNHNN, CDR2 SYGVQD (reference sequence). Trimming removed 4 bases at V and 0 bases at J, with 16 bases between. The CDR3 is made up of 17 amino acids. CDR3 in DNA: TGCGCCAGCAGTGGGTCCCCAGCGGCCACCTCCTACAATGAGCAGTTCTTC. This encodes CASSGSPAATSYNEQFF.

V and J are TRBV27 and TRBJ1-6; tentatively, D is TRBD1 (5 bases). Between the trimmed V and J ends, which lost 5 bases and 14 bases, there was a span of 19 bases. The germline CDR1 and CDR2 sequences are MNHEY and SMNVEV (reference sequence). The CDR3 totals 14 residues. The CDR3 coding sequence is TGTGCCAGCAGTGGACTGGGGGGAATGTCAGCCCTCCACTTT. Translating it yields CASSGLGGMSALHF.

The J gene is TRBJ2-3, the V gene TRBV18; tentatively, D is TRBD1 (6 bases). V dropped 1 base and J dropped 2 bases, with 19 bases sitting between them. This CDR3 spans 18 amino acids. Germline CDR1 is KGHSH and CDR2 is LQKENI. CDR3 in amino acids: CASSPLDPLQGDTDTQYF. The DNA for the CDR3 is TGTGCCAGCTCACCACTCGATCCGCTACAGGGCGACACAGATACGCAGTATTTT.

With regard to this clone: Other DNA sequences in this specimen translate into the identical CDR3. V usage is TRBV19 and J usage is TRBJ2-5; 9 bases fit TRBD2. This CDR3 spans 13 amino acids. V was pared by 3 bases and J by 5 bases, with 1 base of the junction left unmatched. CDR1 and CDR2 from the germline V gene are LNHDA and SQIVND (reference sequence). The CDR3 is CASSIAGGETQYF. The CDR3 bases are TGTGCCAGTAGTATCGCGGGAGGGGAGACCCAGTACTTC.

CDR3 sequence reads: CASSLPLFLAGEAEQYV. For the CDR3, the DNA is TGTGCCAGCAGTTTACCCCTTTTCCTAGCGGGAGAAGCCGAGCAGTACGTC. The chain combines TRBV6-2 or TRBV6-3 with TRBJ2-7; 10 bases agree with TRBD2. The germline V gene encodes CDR1 MNHEY and CDR2 SVGEGT. After removal of 4 bases from V and 6 bases from J, the junction contained 15 bases not matched to a gene. The CDR3 has 17 residues.

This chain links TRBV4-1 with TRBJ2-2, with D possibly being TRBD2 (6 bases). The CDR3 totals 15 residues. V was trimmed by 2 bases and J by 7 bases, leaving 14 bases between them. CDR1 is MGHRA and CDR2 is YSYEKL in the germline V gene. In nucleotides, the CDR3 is TGCGCCAGCAGCCAACCCGCAAGGGAGGTCGGGGAGCTGTTTTTT. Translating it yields CASSQPAREVGELFF.

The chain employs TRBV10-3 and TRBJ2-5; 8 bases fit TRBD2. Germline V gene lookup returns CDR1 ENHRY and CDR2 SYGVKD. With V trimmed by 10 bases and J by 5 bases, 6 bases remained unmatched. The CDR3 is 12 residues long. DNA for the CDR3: TGTGCCACCGGGGGGGCCCCCGAGACCCAGTACTTC. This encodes CATGGAPETQYF.

The CDR3 sequence: CATSDEGNTEAFF. Here the CDR3 DNA reads TGTGCCACCAGTGACGAGGGCAACACTGAAGCTTTCTTT. The rearrangement links TRBV24-1 to TRBJ1-1; D gene ambiguous. Germline loops: CDR1 KGHDR, CDR2 SFDVKD. CDR3 size: 13 residues. The germline V and J ends were trimmed by 4 bases and 2 bases, with 7 bases remaining between them.

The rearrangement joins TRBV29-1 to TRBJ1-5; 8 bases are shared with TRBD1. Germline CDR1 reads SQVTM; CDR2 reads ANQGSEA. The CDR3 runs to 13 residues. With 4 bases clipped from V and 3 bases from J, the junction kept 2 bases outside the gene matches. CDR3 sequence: CSVGDRYNQPQHF. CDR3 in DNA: TGCAGCGTTGGGGACAGGTACAATCAGCCCCAGCATTTT.

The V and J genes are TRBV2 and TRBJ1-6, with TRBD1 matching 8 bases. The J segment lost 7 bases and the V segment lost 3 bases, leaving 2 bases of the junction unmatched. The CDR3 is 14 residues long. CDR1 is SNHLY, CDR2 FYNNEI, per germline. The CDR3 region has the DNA TGTGCCAGCAGTGACAGGGACAGGAATTCACCCCTCCACTTT. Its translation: CASSDRDRNSPLHF.

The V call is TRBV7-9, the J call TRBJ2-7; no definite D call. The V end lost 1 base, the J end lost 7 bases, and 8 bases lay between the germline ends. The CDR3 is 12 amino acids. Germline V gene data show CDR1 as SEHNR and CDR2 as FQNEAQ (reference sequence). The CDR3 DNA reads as TGTGCCAGCAGCTTAGAACGGCGGGAGCAGTACGTC. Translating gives CASSLERREQYV.

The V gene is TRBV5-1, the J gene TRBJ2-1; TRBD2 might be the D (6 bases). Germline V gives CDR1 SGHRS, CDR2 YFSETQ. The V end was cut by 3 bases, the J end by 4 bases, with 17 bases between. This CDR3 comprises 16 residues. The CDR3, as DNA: TGCGCCAGCAGCTCCACCTCCGGGACTGTGTACAATGAGCAGTTCTTC. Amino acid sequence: CASSSTSGTVYNEQFF.